The clone carrying this T cell receptor (delta chain) was counted between two and nine times. What it recognizes is unknown. Thymocytes were sorted as CD3+ TCRVdelta1+ TCRVdelta2- after alphabeta T cell depletion. RNA was extracted from the cells and then reverse transcribed. Pooled V-gene forward primers with one constant-region reverse primer generated the CDR3 amplicons by multiplex PCR. TCRdb re-processed the multiplex PCR reads using CATT. Of some 55,000 delta-chain clones in the sample, approximately 16% are singletons; the top ten hold 0.5%. The sample comes from a study of Vδ1+ human thymocytes. General study points: Highly polyclonal TRG and TRD repertoires with Gaussian CDR3 length distributions appeared in thymus. TRD repertoires were essentially private, unlike widely shared TRG clonotypes.

With V trimmed by 3 bases and J by 1 base, 10 bases remained unmatched. Germline-derived CDR1 and CDR2 are TSWWSYY and QGS. The CDR3 is made up of 17 amino acids. The sequencing input was Vdelta1+ gamma-delta thymocytes from the thymus. The subset: FACS-sorted CD3+ TCRalphabeta- TCRVdelta1+ TCRVdelta2- thymocytes. The clonotype was recovered from a boy in the first two years of life who had congenital heart surgery. The chain uses TRDV1 and TRDJ1, with TRDD3 matching over 8 bases. The CDR3 is CALGDLQRGYPTDKLIF. The CDR3 coding sequence is TGTGCTCTTGGGGACCTACAAAGGGGATACCCCACCGATAAACTCATCTTT.